A single sample gave rise to the 3 T cell receptor beta chains below, sequenced in a study of blood T cell dynamics during melanoma immunotherapy. As to time point: week 3, after first cycle of checkpoint inhibitor. Libraries were prepared by immunoSEQ multiplex PCR; TCRdb keeps only in-frame clonotypes and omits some of them. The data hold about 4,200 clones, with over 75% observed a single time. Here the sequenced sample was blood, taken from a patient treated with checkpoint blockade. Source of these receptors: a human donor with melanoma.

The V call is TRBV7-2, the J call TRBJ2-3; D is unresolved. The CDR3 totals 15 residues. V was shortened by 3 bases and J by 0 bases, with 10 bases between the two germline ends. Germline V gene sequence: CDR1 SGHTA, CDR2 FQGNSA. The DNA of the CDR3 is TGTGCCAGCAGCTTTAGCAGTACTAGCACAGATACGCAGTATTTT. It encodes CASSFSSTSTDTQYF.

This clone appeared once. The rearrangement joins TRBV9 to TRBJ1-2; D is perhaps TRBD1 (5 bases). Germline V lookup: CDR1 SGDLS, CDR2 YYNGEE. The ends were cut back, 0 bases at V and 3 bases at J, with 9 bases in the middle. This CDR3 spans 14 amino acids. CDR3 amino acids: CASSVAGGDYGYTF. DNA of the CDR3: TGTGCCAGCAGCGTAGCGGGAGGGGACTATGGCTACACCTTC.

V gene TRBV19 combines with J gene TRBJ2-1, with D unclear. V lost 2 bases, J lost 0 bases, and 11 bases lay in between. The CDR3 sequence is 16 residues long. The germline V gene encodes CDR1 LNHDA and CDR2 SQIVND (reference sequence). DNA of the CDR3: TGTGCCAGTAGTATAAAAGCCGGTAACTCCTACAATGAGCAGTTCTTC. Translation gives CASSIKAGNSYNEQFF.